Listed here are 12 T cell receptor beta chains from one sample, sequenced in a study of cytomegalovirus exposure and HLA in healthy donors. The PCR contained 60 Vbeta and 13 Jbeta primers. Sequencing used immunoSEQ multiplex PCR; TCRdb keeps in-frame clones, though not all of them. The sample records 95,000 to 100,000 clones, roughly 80% being singletons. Specimen: PBMCs. The receptors originated from a man in his forties in good health and CMV-seronegative.

The chain joins TRBV18 to TRBJ2-3; D is undetermined. The CDR3 length is 13 residues. V dropped 0 bases and J dropped 4 bases, with 5 bases sitting between them. From germline, CDR1 is KGHSH and CDR2 LQKENI. The DNA for the CDR3 is TGTGCCAGCTCACCACCTAGCTCAGATACGCAGTATTTT. Translating it yields CASSPPSSDTQYF.

The chain carries TRBV5-5 and TRBJ1-6; 12 bases align to TRBD1. Germline loops: CDR1 SGHKS, CDR2 YYEKEE (reference sequence). The CDR3 runs 15 residues. Trimming removed 3 bases from V and 7 bases from J; junction bases left unmatched: 2. The CDR3 coding sequence is TGTGCCAGCAGCTGGGGACAGGGGGCCAATTCACCCCTCCACTTT. Protein: CASSWGQGANSPLHF.

This chain connects TRBV11-2 to TRBJ1-1; 7 bases line up with TRBD1. This CDR3 region has 13 residues. V lost 4 bases to trimming and J lost 4 bases; unmatched junction nucleotides: 3. Germline V gene data show CDR1 as SGHAT and CDR2 as FQNNGV. In DNA, the CDR3 is TGTGCCAGCAGCTCACAGGGGCGCACTGAAGCTTTCTTT. Residues: CASSSQGRTEAFF. The variable domain in full, completed from reference TRBV11-2 and TRBJ1-1, reads EAGVAQSPRYKIIEKRQSVAFWCNPISGHATLYWYQQILGQGPKLLIQFQNNGVVDDSQLPKDRFSAERLKGVDSTLKIQPAKLEDSAVYLCASSSQGRTEAFFGQGTRLTVV.

This chain uses TRBV29-1 with TRBJ2-3; 11 bases are a match to TRBD2. With V trimmed by 4 bases and J by 4 bases, 4 bases remained unmatched. CDR3 length equals 14 residues. Germline loops: CDR1 SQVTM, CDR2 ANQGSEA. The chain's CDR3 is CSVGLAGRADTQYF. The CDR3 DNA is TGCAGCGTTGGACTAGCGGGGAGGGCAGATACGCAGTATTTT.

This chain's CDR3 is CASTLQRGPYNEQFF. CDR3 coding DNA: TGTGCCAGTACCCTACAGCGGGGGCCCTACAATGAGCAGTTCTTC. The V call is TRBV19, the J call TRBJ2-1; TRBD2 matches 8 bases. Unmatched junction bases numbered 7, after V lost 7 bases and J lost 2 bases. The CDR3 covers 15 residues. The germline CDR1 and CDR2 sequences are LNHDA and SQIVND (reference sequence). The whole variable domain, filled in from reference TRBV19 and TRBJ2-1, reads DGGITQSPKYLFRKEGQNVTLSCEQNLNHDAMYWYRQDPGQGLRLIYYSQIVNDFQKGDIAEGYSVSREKKESFPLTVTSAQKNPTAFYLCASTLQRGPYNEQFFGPGTRLTVL.

This clone appeared once. The V call is TRBV7-6, the J call TRBJ2-2; TRBD1 is a possible D gene (6 bases). Trimming pared 5 bases from V and 5 bases from J, leaving 12 bases between. The CDR3 totals 14 residues. Germline-derived CDR1 and CDR2 are SGHVS and FNYEAQ. The CDR3 region has the DNA TGTGCCAGCAGCCGAAACAGGGAAACCGGGGAGCTGTTTTTT. Protein: CASSRNRETGELFF.

The chain links TRBV18 to TRBJ1-1, with D tentatively TRBD1 (6 bases). The germline V and J ends were trimmed by 5 bases and 5 bases, with 15 bases remaining between them. Germline CDR1 reads KGHSH; CDR2 reads LQKENI. The CDR3 totals 14 residues. The CDR3 reads CASSSRDKVTEAFF. For the CDR3, the DNA is TGTGCCAGCTCATCCCGGGACAAGGTTACTGAAGCTTTCTTT. Variable domain in full (rest from reference TRBV18 and TRBJ1-1): NAGVMQNPRHLVRRRGQEARLRCSPMKGHSHVYWYRQLPEEGLKFMVYLQKENIIDESGMPKERFSAEFPKEGPSILRIQQVVRGDSAAYFCASSSRDKVTEAFFGQGTRLTVV.

This clone was counted once. The chain carries TRBV2 and TRBJ1-5; D uncertain. The CDR3 runs to 12 residues. Germline CDR1 SNHLY, CDR2 FYNNEI. The V end lost 8 bases, the J end lost 1 base, and 6 bases lay between the germline ends. The CDR3 protein is CASDLSNQPQHF. In DNA form, the CDR3 reads TGTGCCAGCGACTTAAGCAATCAGCCCCAGCATTTT.

Here the CDR3 reads CAVRGQGDGTEAFF. The CDR3 nucleotides are TGTGCCGTGCGGGGACAGGGGGACGGGACTGAAGCTTTCTTT. The chain uses TRBV10-3 and TRBJ1-1; 11 bases match TRBD1. The trim removed 11 bases at V and 5 bases at J, leaving 10 bases unmatched. The CDR3 has 14 residues. Germline V gene sequence: CDR1 ENHRY, CDR2 SYGVKD.

The rearrangement uses TRBV4-3 and TRBJ2-3; D is perhaps TRBD2 (6 bases). The CDR3 is made up of 15 amino acids. Germline V lookup: CDR1 LGHNA, CDR2 YSLEER. V lost 3 bases and J 0 bases, leaving 10 bases between the germline ends. In DNA, the CDR3 is TGCGCCAGCAGCCAGGGACTGCTTAGCACAGATACGCAGTATTTT. It is translated as CASSQGLLSTDTQYF.

V is TRBV27 and J is TRBJ2-7, with TRBD1 matching 9 bases. Germline CDR1 and CDR2: MNHEY and SMNVEV (reference sequence). The CDR3 runs to 15 residues. The junction had 4 bases not matched to a gene; V was cut back by 0 bases and J by 4 bases. CDR3 protein: CASSLSGQGWYEQYV. The CDR3 DNA sequence: TGTGCCAGCAGTTTATCGGGACAGGGTTGGTACGAGCAGTACGTC.

The chain employs TRBV4-2 and TRBJ2-3; 9 bases are shared with TRBD1. The length of the CDR3 is 17 residues. Unmatched junction bases numbered 14, after V lost 10 bases and J lost 0 bases. Germline loops: CDR1 LGHNA, CDR2 YNFKEQ. CDR3 coding DNA: TGTGCCACCAGTCCGGGACAGGGACCGACTAGCACAGATACGCAGTATTTT. This translates into CATSPGQGPTSTDTQYF.